The entry below describes one TCR beta chain. There is no known antigen for this receptor. Base qualities are missing; no much larger clone stands one base away. The sample comes from a study of neoadjuvant anti-PD-1 for oral cavity cancer (dated by TCRdb to about 2021). In the study overall: Before curative-intent surgical resection, most patients were given three to four biweekly doses of nivolumab at 3 mg/kg. A fourth nivolumab dose was given around day 43 to patients without progression, and definitive surgical resection was performed in those patients on days 50-56. Under RECIST 1.1, a patient counted as a responder if showing complete response, partial response or stable disease, and as a non-responder if showing progression. The parent correlative cohort had 12 to 13 patients and a response rate of about 31%. General findings and caveats noted by the study authors: Higher pretreatment blood Treg/Th17 ratios correlated with higher pretreatment blood TCRbeta clonality and lower post-treatment tumor TCRbeta clonality. Only three patients per response group were included in the TCR analyses, and larger cohorts for validation were called for by the authors. After neoadjuvant nivolumab, significantly higher T cell clonality (Gini index) was found within PBMCs in non-responders than in responders.

From its cysteine to its phenylalanine, the CDR3 spans 14 amino acids. The read is trimmed to its CDR3 DNA, 42 bases read in frame from base 1. Reading the germline V gene gives CDR1 SNHLY and CDR2 FYNNEI. Deletion took 9 bases off V and 0 bases off J, with a span of 9 bases between the germline ends. For deep sequencing, each PBMC sample was run in six replicates, with libraries mostly built from 450 to 550 ng of input genomic DNA. The immunoSEQ hsTCRbeta kit was used to prepare TCRbeta libraries, following the manufacturer's instructions. The finished libraries were brought together in one pool at 2.5 to 3.5 nM, which was then read using an Illumina NovaSeq 6000 S4 flow cell. In the authors' own workflow: Raw data preprocessing and quality control were performed with the immunoSEQ Analyzer. The analysis was restricted to productive rearrangements, with each unique CDR3 amino acid sequence defining a clonotype. Repertoire clonality was estimated as the Gini-Simpson index, which was calculated using the R package tcR. Student's t test was used to compare Gini indices, and Pearson correlation was used to assess associations with tumor size change. TCRdb carries this immuneACCESS record with in-frame sequences only. Its versions omit some clonotypes, under half of them owing to an unresolved V gene in the studies checked, with the rest unexplained. The V and J calls and clone size are taken from that table; D and trimming were inferred from the DNA. The sample table shows around 60,000 clones, and 79% are seen once. Of the sample, 2.5% to 3% is held by the ten largest clones.

The time point label, read with the paper, signifies: before neoadjuvant nivolumab. None of the patients had received prior systemic or radiation treatment, and all were newly diagnosed with stage II-IVA oral cavity squamous cell carcinoma. The cohort consisted of patients with HPV-negative, locally advanced oral cavity squamous cell carcinoma. Peripheral blood mononuclear cells were analyzed directly and were not maintained or expanded in culture. The samples were drawn from a longitudinal correlative study tied to a single-arm phase II trial testing neoadjuvant nivolumab in oral cavity squamous cell carcinoma. Genomic DNA-based TCRbeta sequencing was performed on subject-matched pre- and post-treatment PBMCs and tumors from three responders and three non-responders. Peripheral blood mononuclear cells were drawn once before nivolumab treatment and a second time after treatment, when surgery took place. The Maxwell RSC DNA from Cells kit was used to isolate genomic DNA from PBMCs.

The sequence was obtained from a person aged 40 to 85 with oral cavity squamous cell carcinoma. The sample here was PBMCs, taken before nivolumab (anti-PD-1) treatment. The chain is made from TRBV2 and TRBJ2-6; a tentative D match to TRBD1 spans 6 bases. The DNA reads as follows: TGTGCCAGGGTACAGGGCTCTGGGGCCAACGTCCTGACTTTC. This codes for CARVQGSGANVLTF.